These T cell receptor beta chains were read from a single sample in a study of T cell repertoires in cytomegalovirus infection. TCRdb redid the calling of the reads with MiXCR, one entry per CDR3 protein. The sample holds roughly 990,000 distinct CDR3 sequences, 30% to 40% seen once. Their specific antigens are unknown. The input for sequencing was cultured CD8+ T cells from PBMCs, taken from culture after CMV antigen stimulation. The source of these receptors is a human donor in good health (CMV status not recorded). Some clones in this sample may be carry-over from other donors' samples. The CDR3 runs from the conserved cysteine through the conserved F or W. The D gene is left open where the match is weak. For some rows the clone size is stated as once, few or many, or as a class when expanded; others skip it.

d_gene: -; abundance: -; v_gene: TRBV6-5; j_gene: TRBJ1-5; CDR3nt: TGTGCCAGCAGTACGGGACGGGATCAGCCCCAGCATTTT; CDR3aa: CASSTGRDQPQHF
d_gene: -; abundance: -; v_gene: TRBV4-1; j_gene: TRBJ2-7; CDR3nt: TGCGCCAGCAGCCAAGACAGGGTCGGCGAGCAGTACTTC; CDR3aa: CASSQDRVGEQYF
d_gene: -; abundance: many; v_gene: TRBV7-2; j_gene: TRBJ2-1; CDR3nt: TGTGCCACCAATGTGCCATACAATGAGCAGTTCTTC; CDR3aa: CATNVPYNEQFF
d_gene: TRBD2; abundance: -; v_gene: TRBV7-8; j_gene: TRBJ2-1; CDR3nt: TGTGCCAGCAGCTTAGCCCGCGGGGGGACCCTTAGCTCCTACAATGAGCAGTTCTTC; CDR3aa: CASSLARGGTLSSYNEQFF
d_gene: TRBD1; abundance: few; v_gene: TRBV27; j_gene: TRBJ1-2; CDR3nt: TGTGCCAGCAACTCTCAGACAGGGGACCATGGCTACACCTTC; CDR3aa: CASNSQTGDHGYTF
d_gene: -; abundance: -; v_gene: TRBV18; j_gene: TRBJ1-1; CDR3nt: TGTGCCAGCTCACTCATCGGTGGGGCTAAGGCTGAAGCTTTCTTT; CDR3aa: CASSLIGGAKAEAFF
d_gene: -; abundance: once; v_gene: TRBV6-5; j_gene: TRBJ1-5; CDR3nt: TGTGCCAACAGTTACTCGACCATGGGAGGCAATCAGCCCCAGCATTTT; CDR3aa: CANSYSTMGGNQPQHF
d_gene: -; abundance: -; v_gene: TRBV19; j_gene: TRBJ1-5; CDR3nt: TGTGCCAGTAGTATCCGGGGACCTTATAGCAATCAGTCCCAGCATTTT; CDR3aa: CASSIRGPYSNQSQHF
d_gene: TRBD2; abundance: -; v_gene: TRBV12-3/TRBV12-4; j_gene: TRBJ2-2; CDR3nt: TGTGCCAGCAGTTTCAACCCAGGACTAGCGGGGGGTAACGCGAACACCGGGGAGCTGTTTTTT; CDR3aa: CASSFNPGLAGGNANTGELFF
d_gene: TRBD1; abundance: many; v_gene: TRBV4-2; j_gene: TRBJ1-5; CDR3nt: TGTGCCAGCAGCCCGACAGGGGAACAGCCCCAGCATTTT; CDR3aa: CASSPTGEQPQHF
d_gene: -; abundance: -; v_gene: TRBV7-6; j_gene: TRBJ2-1; CDR3nt: TGTGCCAGCAGCCCCCCTGAGGGTCCCTACAATGAGCAGTTCTTC; CDR3aa: CASSPPEGPYNEQFF
d_gene: -; abundance: few; v_gene: TRBV9; j_gene: TRBJ2-2; CDR3nt: TGTGCCAGCAGCCCTATTGGGGCAGTCCCCGGGGAGCTGTTTTTT; CDR3aa: CASSPIGAVPGELFF
d_gene: -; abundance: -; v_gene: TRBV11-2; j_gene: TRBJ2-5; CDR3nt: TGTGCCAGCAGCTTATTGCCGAGTTTCCAAGAGACCCAGTACTTC; CDR3aa: CASSLLPSFQETQYF
d_gene: -; abundance: few; v_gene: TRBV11-2; j_gene: TRBJ1-2; CDR3nt: TGTGCCAGCAGCTTAGATCAGCGACAGAACTATGGCTACACCTTC; CDR3aa: CASSLDQRQNYGYTF
d_gene: TRBD1; abundance: once; v_gene: TRBV12-3/TRBV12-4; j_gene: TRBJ2-3; CDR3nt: TGTGCCAGGAGTTTGGGACCTACAGGGGCAACCACAGATACGCAGTATTTT; CDR3aa: CARSLGPTGATTDTQYF
d_gene: -; abundance: few; v_gene: TRBV12-5; j_gene: TRBJ2-3; CDR3nt: TGTGCTAGTGGTTTGGTCAACACAGATACGCAGTATTTT; CDR3aa: CASGLVNTDTQYF
d_gene: -; abundance: -; v_gene: TRBV10-3; j_gene: TRBJ1-2; CDR3nt: TGTGCCATCACCCCCGGGACACCTGGACGATATGGCTACACCTTC; CDR3aa: CAITPGTPGRYGYTF
d_gene: -; abundance: -; v_gene: TRBV11-2; j_gene: TRBJ1-6; CDR3nt: TGTGCCAGCAGCTTAGATTTTAGACTTCGGAGGATGGGACCCCTCCACTTT; CDR3aa: CASSLDFRLRRMGPLHF
d_gene: TRBD1; abundance: -; v_gene: TRBV2; j_gene: TRBJ1-2; CDR3nt: TGTGCCACGGGACAGGCCTCGGACTATGGCTACACCTTC; CDR3aa: CATGQASDYGYTF
d_gene: TRBD2; abundance: many; v_gene: TRBV28; j_gene: TRBJ2-5; CDR3nt: TGTGCCAGCCATAAGGCTAGCGGGGGGACCCAGTACTTC; CDR3aa: CASHKASGGTQYF
d_gene: -; abundance: few; v_gene: TRBV6-2/TRBV6-3; j_gene: TRBJ2-2; CDR3nt: TGTGCCAGCAGCCGGACCGTTGACCCCACTCCCGGGGAGCTGTTTTTT; CDR3aa: CASSRTVDPTPGELFF
d_gene: TRBD1; abundance: -; v_gene: TRBV4-3; j_gene: TRBJ1-2; CDR3nt: TGCGCCAGCAGCCCGCATACTGGACAGGCCCGAGGTGGCTACACCTTC; CDR3aa: CASSPHTGQARGGYTF
d_gene: -; abundance: -; v_gene: TRBV12-3/TRBV12-4; j_gene: TRBJ1-5; CDR3nt: TGTGCCAGCAGTTTAGAGGGGCCCCAGCCCCAGCATTTT; CDR3aa: CASSLEGPQPQHF
d_gene: -; abundance: few; v_gene: TRBV6-2/TRBV6-3; j_gene: TRBJ2-1; CDR3nt: TGTGCCAGCAGCGACACCCAAGGGACTTACAATGAGCAGTTCTTC; CDR3aa: CASSDTQGTYNEQFF